Sequencing of this T cell receptor (beta chain) was carried out in a study of shared clonotypes between healthy human individuals (dated by TCRdb to about 2020). For the study in its entirety: The cohort comprised a couple of women and three men aged 18 to 49 years. To increase sequencing depth and limit assay-specific biases, TCR repertoire library preparation and sequencing were carried out by different laboratories using diverse techniques. Each donor's leukapheresis produced roughly between roughly 0.9 and 8.9 billion PBMCs. To estimate repertoire size and how much clonotypes are shared between individuals, the study performed deep sequencing of blood TCR repertoires from roughly five healthy adults. For each donor, CD4 naive and CD4 memory were each given three plates, CD8 naive was given two plates, and CD8 memory was given one plate. Summary of the overall study and its limitations: The genetic and exposure-history diversity represented was limited by the small number of donors. Pairwise subsampling led to the expectation that sequencing depth would affect the degree of clonotype sharing among donors. Compared with non-shared clonotypes, the clonotypes found in all four sorted-subset donors had higher generation probabilities. Sampling was restricted to blood, and TCR repertoires in tissues likely differ from the TCR repertoires found in blood. About 5% of naive CD4, 3% to 4% of naive CD8, 2% to 2.5% of memory CD4, and less than 0.45% of memory CD8 clonotypes were shared across several donors. Estimated clonotype richness was generally larger for naive than for memory subsets. Even with the large sequencing depth, rarefaction of the sorted-subset datasets indicated that sequencing was incomplete.

Using the deep immunoSEQ assay, multiplex PCR amplified TCR CDR3 regions from genomic DNA. Extracted genomic DNA from each cell subset was spread evenly across all wells of several immunoSEQ 96-well plates, with each plate serving as a replicate. For sorted subsets, 200 to 250 ng of genomic DNA, equivalent to around 30,000 T cell genomes, went into each replicate PCR. Purified libraries were measured with a Qubit 3.0 fluorometer, size-checked on a Bioanalyzer 2100, and measured again with the KAPA Library Quantification kit. Every immunoSEQ 96-well plate was sequenced on a dedicated single-read 150-cycle Illumina NextSeq 550 flow cell. Concerning the study's data processing: The immunoSEQ output contained only junctional sequences without quality scores, so filtering could not match that applied to full-length reads. To assign V/J genes and CDR3, sequences were annotated against IMGT germline references using PyIR, a Python wrapper for IgBLAST v1.9. Reads were removed for weak V/J assignments (E-value above 1e-6), missing CDR3, stop codons, out-of-frame junctions, or ambiguous translated residues. V3J clonotypes were defined by identical inferred V gene, J gene, and CDR3 amino acid sequence. Percentage overlap between repertoires was calculated by dividing the number of shared unique clonotypes by the size of the smaller repertoire. Richness of each repertoire was evaluated using RTK rarefaction, the Chao1 estimator, and Recon v2.1 estimates of unobserved clonotypes. For all TCRbeta clonotypes obtained by the gDNA method from a handful of donors, generation probabilities were computed with OLGA. TCRdb carries this immuneACCESS record with in-frame sequences only. Its versions omit some clonotypes, under half of them owing to an unresolved V gene in the studies checked, with the rest unexplained. V, J and clone size reflect that table, while D and trimming were determined from the DNA. Present in this sample are 760,000 or so clones, 96% of which were seen just once. The ten largest account for about 0.25% of the sample.

CD8 naive samples were CD45RO-negative cells positively selected for CCR7, giving a CD45RA+CCR7+ population that excluded TemRA cells. The donors were healthy, HIV-negative adults with no recently reported acute infections or vaccinations. Only Caucasian adults living in Nashville, Tennessee, USA were represented among the donors. Blood was collected by leukapheresis, and PBMCs were isolated by Ficoll-Histopaque density gradient centrifugation and then cryopreserved in liquid nitrogen vapor phase. Analytical flow cytometry was used to check the purity and quantity of each magnetically sorted T cell population. Genomic DNA was isolated from every sorted fraction and measured by UV absorbance on a Nanodrop 2000c. Trimmed from V: 6 bases; trimmed from J: 3 bases; junction bases lacking a gene match: 8. The CDR3 runs 14 amino acids, cysteine and phenylalanine included. Only the CDR3 region is kept as DNA, spanning 42 bases read in frame from base 1. Via the germline V gene, CDR1 is SGHVS and CDR2 FQNEAQ.

As concerns this clone: Its antigen specificity is not known. No base quality values were provided; no much bigger clone lies one nucleotide off.

The TCR comes from a man between 25 and 39 years old in good health. Sequencing used naive CD8+ T cells sorted from blood. In light of the paper, this sample's cell subset or site label describes: CD45RA+CCR7+. The chain employs TRBV7-8 and TRBJ2-7, with 7 middle bases fitting TRBD2. The sequenced DNA: TGTGCCAGCAGTCCAAGCGGGATGATCTACGAGCAGTACTTC. Translated, this is CASSPSGMIYEQYF. The CDR3 plus the reference TRBV7-8 and TRBJ2-7 genes for the other parts give the full variable domain: GAGVSQSPRYKVAKRGQDVALRCDPISGHVSLFWYQQALGQGPEFLTYFQNEAQLDKSGLPSDRFFAERPEGSVSTLKIQRTQQEDSAVYLCASSPSGMIYEQYFGPGTRLTVT.